The source of this T cell receptor (beta chain) is a study of blood T cell repertoires in COVID-19. Study overall: The United States, Italy and Spain supplied acute and convalescent COVID-19 samples.

Some clones are missing from TCRdb's copy, which holds only in-frame ones; the method was immunoSEQ multiplex PCR. The data show roughly 150,000 clones, 70% to 85% seen once. The germline CDR1 and CDR2 sequences are SEHNR and FQNEAQ (reference sequence). The CDR3 totals 16 residues. Trimming left V 5 bases short and J 0 bases short, with 14 bases between. Assignments of participants to cohorts depended upon their own reported clinical history. The sample comprised PBMCs or T cells enriched from blood (not recorded which). The chain carries TRBV7-9 and TRBJ1-3; possible D gene TRBD1, 6 bases. The clonotype was recovered from a woman in her seventies in a cohort exposed to, infected with or recovered from COVID-19 (not recorded which). CDR3 region: CASSPVQGSSGNTIYF. In DNA, the CDR3 is TGTGCCAGCAGCCCAGTACAGGGTAGCTCTGGAAACACCATATATTTT.